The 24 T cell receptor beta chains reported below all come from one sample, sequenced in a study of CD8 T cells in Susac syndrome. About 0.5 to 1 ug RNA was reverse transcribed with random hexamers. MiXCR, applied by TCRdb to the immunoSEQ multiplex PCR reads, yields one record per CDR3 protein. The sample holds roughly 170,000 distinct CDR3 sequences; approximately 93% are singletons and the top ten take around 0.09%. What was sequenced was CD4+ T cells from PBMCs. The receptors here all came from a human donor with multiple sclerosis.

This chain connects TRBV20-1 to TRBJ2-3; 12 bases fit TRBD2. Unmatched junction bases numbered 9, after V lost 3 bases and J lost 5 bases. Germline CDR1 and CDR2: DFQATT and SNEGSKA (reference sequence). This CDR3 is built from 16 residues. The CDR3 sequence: CSASTPLAGGLDTQYF. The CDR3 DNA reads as TGCAGTGCTAGTACCCCGCTAGCGGGAGGGTTAGATACGCAGTATTTT.

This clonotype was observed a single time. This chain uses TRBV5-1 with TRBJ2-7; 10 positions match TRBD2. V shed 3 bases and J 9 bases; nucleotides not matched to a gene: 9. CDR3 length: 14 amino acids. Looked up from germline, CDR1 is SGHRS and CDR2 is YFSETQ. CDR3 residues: CASSSGTSADRQYF. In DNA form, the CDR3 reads TGCGCCAGCAGCTCCGGGACTAGCGCTGACAGGCAGTACTTC.

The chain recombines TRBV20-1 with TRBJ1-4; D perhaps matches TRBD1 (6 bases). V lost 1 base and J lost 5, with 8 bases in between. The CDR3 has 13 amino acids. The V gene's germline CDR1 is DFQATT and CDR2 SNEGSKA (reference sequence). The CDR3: CSARGGGNEKLFF. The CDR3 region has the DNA TGCAGTGCTAGAGGAGGGGGGAATGAAAAACTGTTTTTT.

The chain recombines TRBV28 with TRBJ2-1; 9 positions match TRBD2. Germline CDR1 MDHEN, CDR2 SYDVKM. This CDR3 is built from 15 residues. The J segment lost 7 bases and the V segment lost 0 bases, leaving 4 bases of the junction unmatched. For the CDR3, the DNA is TGTGCCAGCAGTTTATGGGCTAGCGGGGATAATGAGCAGTTCTTC. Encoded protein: CASSLWASGDNEQFF. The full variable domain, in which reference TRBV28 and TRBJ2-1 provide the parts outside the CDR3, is DVKVTQSSRYLVKRTGEKVFLECVQDMDHENMFWYRQDPGLGLRLIYFSYDVKMKEKGDIPEGYSVSREKKERFSLILESASTNQTSMYLCASSLWASGDNEQFFGPGTRLTVL.

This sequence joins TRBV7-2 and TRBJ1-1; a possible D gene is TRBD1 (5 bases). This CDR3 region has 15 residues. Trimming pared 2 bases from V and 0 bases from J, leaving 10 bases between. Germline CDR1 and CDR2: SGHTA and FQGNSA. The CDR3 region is CASSLSWGMNTEAFF. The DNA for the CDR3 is TGTGCCAGCAGCTTATCATGGGGGATGAACACTGAAGCTTTCTTT.

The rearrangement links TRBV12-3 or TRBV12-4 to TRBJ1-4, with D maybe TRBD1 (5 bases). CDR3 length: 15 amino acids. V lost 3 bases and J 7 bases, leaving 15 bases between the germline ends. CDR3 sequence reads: CASSFGQGRTEKLFF. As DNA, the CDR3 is TGTGCCAGCAGTTTTGGGCAGGGCAGGACTGAAAAACTGTTTTTT.

The CDR3 reads CASSQLTSVMGETQYF. In DNA form, the CDR3 reads TGTGCCAGCAGCCAATTGACCTCCGTGATGGGGGAGACCCAGTACTTC. The chain employs TRBV6-2 or TRBV6-3 and TRBJ2-5; unclear D gene. The germline V and J ends were trimmed by 6 bases and 5 bases, with 22 bases remaining between them. This CDR3 is built from 16 residues. CDR1 MNHEY and CDR2 SVGEGT come from the germline V gene.

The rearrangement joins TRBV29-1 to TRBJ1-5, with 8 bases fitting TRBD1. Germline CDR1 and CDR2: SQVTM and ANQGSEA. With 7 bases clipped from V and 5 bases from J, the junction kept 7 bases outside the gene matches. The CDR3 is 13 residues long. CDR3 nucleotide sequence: TGCAGCGCCACCACAGGGGGATATCAGCCCCAGCATTTT. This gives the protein CSATTGGYQPQHF.

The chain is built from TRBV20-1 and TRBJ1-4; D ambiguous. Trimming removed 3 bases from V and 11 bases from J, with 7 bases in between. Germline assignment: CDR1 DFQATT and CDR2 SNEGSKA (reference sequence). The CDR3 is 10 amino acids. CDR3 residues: CSASSEKLFF. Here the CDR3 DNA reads TGCAGTGCTAGTTCTGAGAAACTGTTTTTT.

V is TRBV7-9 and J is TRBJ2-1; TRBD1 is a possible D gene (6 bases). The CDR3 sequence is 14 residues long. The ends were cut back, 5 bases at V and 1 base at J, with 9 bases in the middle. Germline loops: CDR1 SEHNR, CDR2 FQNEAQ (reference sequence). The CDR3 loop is CASSTGQSYNEQFF. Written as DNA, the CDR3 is TGTGCCAGCAGCACAGGACAGTCCTACAATGAGCAGTTCTTC.

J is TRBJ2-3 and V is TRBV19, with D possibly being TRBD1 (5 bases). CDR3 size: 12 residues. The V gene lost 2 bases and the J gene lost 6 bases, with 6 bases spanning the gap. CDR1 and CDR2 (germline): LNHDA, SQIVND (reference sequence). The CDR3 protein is CASSIQGDTQYF. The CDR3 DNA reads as TGTGCCAGTAGTATACAGGGCGATACGCAGTATTTT.

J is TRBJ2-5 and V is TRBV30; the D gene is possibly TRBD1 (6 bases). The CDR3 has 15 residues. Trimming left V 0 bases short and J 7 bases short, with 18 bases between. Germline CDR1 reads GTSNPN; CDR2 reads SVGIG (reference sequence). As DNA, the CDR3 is TGTGCCTGGAGTGTACTGGGGGCATCCAAGGGGACCCAGTACTTC. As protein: CAWSVLGASKGTQYF.

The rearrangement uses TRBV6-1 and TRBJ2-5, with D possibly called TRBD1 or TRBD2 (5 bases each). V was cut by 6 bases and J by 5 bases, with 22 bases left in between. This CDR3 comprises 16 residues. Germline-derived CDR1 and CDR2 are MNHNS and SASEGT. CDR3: CASRGSRDPWMETQYF. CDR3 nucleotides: TGTGCCAGCAGGGGATCCCGGGACCCCTGGATGGAGACCCAGTACTTC.

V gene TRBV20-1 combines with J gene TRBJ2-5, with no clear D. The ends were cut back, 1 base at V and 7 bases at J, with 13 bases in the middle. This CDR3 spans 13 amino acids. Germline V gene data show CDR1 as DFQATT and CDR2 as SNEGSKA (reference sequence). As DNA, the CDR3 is TGCAGTGCTAGAGCATCTGGCGGCGGGACCCAGTACTTC. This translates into CSARASGGGTQYF.

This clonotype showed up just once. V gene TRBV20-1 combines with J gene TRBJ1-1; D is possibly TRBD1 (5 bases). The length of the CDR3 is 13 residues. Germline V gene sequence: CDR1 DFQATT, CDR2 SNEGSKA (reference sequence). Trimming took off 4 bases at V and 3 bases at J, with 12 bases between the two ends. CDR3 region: CSATNPGHTEAFF. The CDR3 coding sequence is TGCAGTGCTACTAACCCAGGGCACACTGAAGCTTTCTTT.

CDR3 DNA: TGTGCCAGCAGTTACGGACAGGGGACGTACCAAGAGACCCAGTACTTC. This encodes CASSYGQGTYQETQYF. V and J are TRBV6-6 and TRBJ2-5, with 9 bases fitting TRBD1. V was pared by 2 bases and J by 0 bases, with 4 bases of the junction left unmatched. Germline lookup yields CDR1 MNHNY and CDR2 SVGAGI (reference sequence). The CDR3 covers 16 residues.

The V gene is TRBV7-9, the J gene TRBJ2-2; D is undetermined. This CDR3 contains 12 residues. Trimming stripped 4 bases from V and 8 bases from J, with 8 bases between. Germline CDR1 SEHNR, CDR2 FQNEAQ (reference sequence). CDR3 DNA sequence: TGTGCCAGCAGCTCCCTTCGAGGGGAGCTGTTTTTT. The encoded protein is CASSSLRGELFF.

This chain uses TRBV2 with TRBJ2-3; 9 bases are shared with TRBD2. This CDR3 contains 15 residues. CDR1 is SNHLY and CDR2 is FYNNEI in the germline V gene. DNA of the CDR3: TGTGCACAAGGAGCCCTAGCGGGATCGAAGACTACGCAGTATTTT. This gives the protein CAQGALAGSKTTQYF. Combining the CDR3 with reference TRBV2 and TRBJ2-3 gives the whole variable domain EPEVTQTPSHQVTQMGQEVILRCVPISNHLYFYWYRQILGQKVEFLVSFYNNEISEKSEIFDDQFSVERPDGSNFTLKIRSTKLEDSAMYFCAQGALAGSKTTQYFGPGTRLTVL.

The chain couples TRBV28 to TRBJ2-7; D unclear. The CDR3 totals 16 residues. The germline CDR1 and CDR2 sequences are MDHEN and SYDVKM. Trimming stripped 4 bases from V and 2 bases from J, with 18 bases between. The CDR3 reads CASSSSGWGSTYEQYF. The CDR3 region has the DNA TGTGCCAGCAGTTCCTCGGGCTGGGGATCGACCTACGAGCAGTACTTC. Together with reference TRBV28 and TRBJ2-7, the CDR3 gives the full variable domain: DVKVTQSSRYLVKRTGEKVFLECVQDMDHENMFWYRQDPGLGLRLIYFSYDVKMKEKGDIPEGYSVSREKKERFSLILESASTNQTSMYLCASSSSGWGSTYEQYFGPGTRLTVT.

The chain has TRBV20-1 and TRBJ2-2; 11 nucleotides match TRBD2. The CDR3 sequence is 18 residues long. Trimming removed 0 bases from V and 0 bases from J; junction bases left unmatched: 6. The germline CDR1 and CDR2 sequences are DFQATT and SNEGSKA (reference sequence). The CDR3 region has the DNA TGCAGTGCTAGAGATGGTACTAGCGGGAGCGCGAACACCGGGGAGCTGTTTTTT. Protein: CSARDGTSGSANTGELFF.

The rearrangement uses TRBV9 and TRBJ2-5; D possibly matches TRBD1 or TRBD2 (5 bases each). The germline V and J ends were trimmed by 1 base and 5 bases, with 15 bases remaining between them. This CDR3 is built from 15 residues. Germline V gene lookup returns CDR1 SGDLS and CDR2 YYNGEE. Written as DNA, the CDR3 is TGTGCCAGCAGCGTAACCCCGAGGGACGGGGAGACCCAGTACTTC. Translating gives CASSVTPRDGETQYF.

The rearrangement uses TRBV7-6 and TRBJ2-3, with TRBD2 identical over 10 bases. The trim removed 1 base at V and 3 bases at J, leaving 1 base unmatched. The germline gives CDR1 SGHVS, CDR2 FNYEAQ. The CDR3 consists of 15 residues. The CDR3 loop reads CASSLEAGGTDTQYF. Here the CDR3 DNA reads TGTGCCAGCAGCTTAGAAGCGGGGGGGACAGATACGCAGTATTTT.

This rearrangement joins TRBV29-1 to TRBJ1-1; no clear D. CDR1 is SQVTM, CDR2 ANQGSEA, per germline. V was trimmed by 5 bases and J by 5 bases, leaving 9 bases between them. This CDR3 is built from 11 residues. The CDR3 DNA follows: TGCAGCGTTTCTCGGGGTACTGAAGCTTTCTTT. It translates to CSVSRGTEAFF.

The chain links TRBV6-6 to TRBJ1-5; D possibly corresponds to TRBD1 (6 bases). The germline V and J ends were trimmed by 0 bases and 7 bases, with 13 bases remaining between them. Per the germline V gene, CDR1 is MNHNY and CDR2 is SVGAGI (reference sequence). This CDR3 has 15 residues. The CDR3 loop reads CASSYSRQGRQPQHF. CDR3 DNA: TGTGCCAGCAGTTACTCCCGGCAGGGGCGGCAGCCCCAGCATTTT.